These 27 T cell receptor beta chains were sequenced from one sample in a study of shared clonotypes between healthy human individuals. Some clones are missing from TCRdb's copy, which holds only in-frame ones; the method was immunoSEQ multiplex PCR. The sample has 2 million to 2.5 million clones; 85% to 95% are singletons. The sample was naive CD4+ T cells sorted from blood. Regarding subset: CD45RA+ positively selected. These receptors all stem from a man between 18 and 35 years old in good health.

The rearrangement joins TRBV28 to TRBJ1-2; D uncertain. From germline, CDR1 is MDHEN and CDR2 SYDVKM. V was cut by 3 bases and J by 8 bases, with 16 bases left in between. This CDR3 region has 14 residues. CDR3 DNA sequence: TGTGCCAGCAGTTTGGGCCGGAGTGTGTCCGGCTACACCTTC. This codes for CASSLGRSVSGYTF.

This chain joins TRBV7-2 and TRBJ2-7; D remains unclear. Between the trimmed V and J ends, which lost 1 base and 0 bases, there was a span of 7 bases. Germline CDR1 SGHTA, CDR2 FQGNSA. CDR3 size: 14 residues. CDR3 sequence: CASSLVHGSYEQYF. The CDR3, as DNA: TGTGCCAGCAGCTTAGTTCACGGCTCCTACGAGCAGTACTTC.

This clone was detected only once. The chain is built from TRBV28 and TRBJ2-7; D remains unclear. Trimming took 1 base from V and 5 from J, leaving 3 bases between them. CDR1 and CDR2 (germline): MDHEN, SYDVKM. The CDR3 extends over 11 amino acids. The DNA of the CDR3 is TGTGCCAGCAGTTTATACGACGAGCAGTACTTC. Protein product: CASSLYDEQYF.

The chain employs TRBV11-2 and TRBJ2-3; D gene unclear. The germline V gene encodes CDR1 SGHAT and CDR2 FQNNGV. Trimming took 4 bases from V and 8 from J, leaving 13 bases between them. The CDR3 length is 13 residues. The CDR3 sequence is CASSSALPITQYF. For the CDR3, the DNA is TGTGCCAGCAGCTCCGCCCTCCCGATTACGCAGTATTTT.

The gene calls are TRBV5-8 and TRBJ2-7, with 8 bases that match TRBD1. V trimming: 0 bases; J trimming: 4 bases; junction bases outside the gene matches: 3. CDR1 SGHTS and CDR2 YDEGEE come from the germline V gene. This CDR3 is 14 amino acids long. The CDR3 protein is CASSLGGQGYEQYF. The CDR3 DNA sequence: TGTGCCAGCAGCTTGGGAGGACAGGGTTACGAGCAGTACTTC.

The rearrangement joins TRBV10-1 to TRBJ1-5, with TRBD1 as a possible D gene (5 bases). Germline CDR1 WNHNN, CDR2 SYGVQD (reference sequence). The CDR3 loop spans 18 amino acids. Trimming removed 2 bases at V and 2 bases at J, with 19 bases between. The CDR3 region is CASSEQGRLVQGNQPQHF. CDR3 DNA: TGCGCCAGCAGTGAGCAGGGCAGACTAGTACAGGGCAATCAGCCCCAGCATTTT.

This clone occurred once. The chain carries TRBV28 and TRBJ2-7; 8 positions match TRBD2. Per germline, CDR1 MDHEN and CDR2 SYDVKM. This CDR3 is built from 15 residues. J lost 2 bases, V lost 7 bases, and 10 bases had no gene match. CDR3 sequence reads: CASTRGGLVAYEQYF. The CDR3, as DNA: TGTGCCAGCACCCGCGGGGGGTTAGTGGCCTACGAGCAGTACTTC. Combining the CDR3 with reference TRBV28 and TRBJ2-7 gives the whole variable domain DVKVTQSSRYLVKRTGEKVFLECVQDMDHENMFWYRQDPGLGLRLIYFSYDVKMKEKGDIPEGYSVSREKKERFSLILESASTNQTSMYLCASTRGGLVAYEQYFGPGTRLTVT.

This chain joins TRBV30 and TRBJ1-1; 7 bases map to TRBD1. From germline, CDR1 is GTSNPN and CDR2 SVGIG (reference sequence). J was trimmed by 0 bases and V by 0 bases; bases with no gene match: 10. The CDR3 covers 17 residues. Here the CDR3 DNA reads TGTGCCTGGAGTGTATCGAGACAGGGTAGGCTGAACACTGAAGCTTTCTTT. It codes for CAWSVSRQGRLNTEAFF.

The V and J genes are TRBV7-3 and TRBJ2-2; a possible D gene is TRBD2 (6 bases). Germline V gene lookup returns CDR1 SGHTA and CDR2 FQGTGA. The germline V and J ends were trimmed by 8 bases and 4 bases, with 11 bases remaining between them. This CDR3 region has 13 residues. The CDR3 reads CASARGVTGELFF. CDR3 in DNA: TGTGCCAGCGCGCGGGGCGTCACCGGGGAGCTGTTTTTT.

V is TRBV18 and J is TRBJ2-3; TRBD1 agrees at 7 bases. Germline V gene data show CDR1 as KGHSH and CDR2 as LQKENI. V lost 7 bases and J lost 1; bases outside the gene matches: 5. The CDR3 runs 14 residues. The CDR3 region has the DNA TGTGCCAGCTGCAAAGGACAGGGCACAGATACGCAGTATTTT. Translation gives CASCKGQGTDTQYF.

Regarding this clone: At one end, the junction sequence differs from germline, possibly due to a read error. CDR3 in amino acids: CASSLPGLQKHF. CDR3 coding DNA: TGTGCCAGCAGCTTGCCGGGACTGCAAAAGCACTTC. The chain employs TRBV13 and TRBJ2-5; D may be TRBD2 (6 bases). The germline V gene encodes CDR1 PRHDT and CDR2 FYEKMQ (reference sequence). The CDR3 sequence is 12 residues long. Using reference TRBV13 and TRBJ2-5 for the parts outside the CDR3, the full variable domain is AAGVIQSPRHLIKEKRETATLKCYPIPRHDTVYWYQQGPGQDPQFLISFYEKMQSDKGSIPDRFSAQQFSDYHSELNMSSLELGDSALYFCASSLPGLQKHFGPGTRLLVL.

The chain combines TRBV10-3 with TRBJ2-2; possible D gene TRBD2, 6 bases. Germline lookup yields CDR1 ENHRY and CDR2 SYGVKD. The V gene lost 3 bases and the J gene lost 5 bases, with 16 bases spanning the gap. The CDR3 runs to 16 residues. Written as DNA, the CDR3 is TGTGCCATCAGTGATTCGGCTCTAGCGAGTACCGGGGAGCTGTTTTTT. Amino acids: CAISDSALASTGELFF.

The chain couples TRBV5-1 to TRBJ2-7; TRBD2 is a possible D gene (5 bases). CDR1 and CDR2 (germline): SGHRS, YFSETQ. Trimming pared 10 bases from V and 3 bases from J, leaving 17 bases between. This CDR3 contains 13 residues. The CDR3 region is CAGAGAESYEQYF. The CDR3 DNA is TGCGCCGGCGCGGGTGCCGAGAGCTACGAGCAGTACTTC.

The chain couples TRBV7-9 to TRBJ1-1; unclear D gene. The CDR3 contains 14 residues. Germline CDR1 reads SEHNR; CDR2 reads FQNEAQ (reference sequence). Trimming removed 5 bases from V and 1 base from J, with 11 bases in between. CDR3 amino acids: CASSPRWGNTEAFF. The CDR3 DNA follows: TGTGCCAGCAGCCCGAGGTGGGGGAACACTGAAGCTTTCTTT.

The sample holds a few counts of this clone. Other DNA sequences within the sample encode an identical CDR3. This sequence joins TRBV5-1 and TRBJ2-5, with D tentatively TRBD1 (6 bases). With 0 bases removed from V and 2 bases from J, the gap between germline ends came to 8 bases. CDR1 is SGHRS and CDR2 is YFSETQ in the germline V gene. The length of the CDR3 is 14 residues. The CDR3 is CASSLGQVQETQYF. DNA of the CDR3: TGCGCCAGCAGCTTGGGACAGGTTCAAGAGACCCAGTACTTC.

The J gene is TRBJ2-7, the V gene TRBV2; D perhaps matches TRBD2 (6 bases). Germline CDR1 SNHLY, CDR2 FYNNEI. The V gene lost 7 bases and the J gene lost 4 bases, with 17 bases spanning the gap. The CDR3 runs 14 residues. The chain's CDR3 is CASTLVRGGYEQYF. CDR3 sequence (DNA): TGTGCCAGCACCCTCGTGCGGGGAGGATACGAGCAGTACTTC.

V is TRBV29-1 and J is TRBJ2-5; D is unclear. CDR1 is SQVTM and CDR2 is ANQGSEA in the germline V gene. The length of the CDR3 is 11 residues. The ends were cut back, 5 bases at V and 5 bases at J, with 9 bases in the middle. Here the CDR3 reads CSVLRWETQYF. CDR3 in DNA: TGCAGCGTTCTCCGGTGGGAGACCCAGTACTTC.

This chain links TRBV30 with TRBJ1-1; D is ambiguous. Per germline, CDR1 GTSNPN and CDR2 SVGIG (reference sequence). Trimming pared 4 bases from V and 8 bases from J, leaving 11 bases between. The CDR3 covers 11 residues. CDR3 loop: CAWTPSQEAFF. DNA of the CDR3: TGTGCCTGGACCCCCTCACAGGAAGCTTTCTTT. The full variable domain, rest sourced from reference TRBV30 and TRBJ1-1, is SQTIHQWPATLVQPVGSPLSLECTVEGTSNPNLYWYRQAAGRGLQLLFYSVGIGQISSEVPQNLSASRPQDRQFILSSKKLLLSDSGFYLCAWTPSQEAFFGQGTRLTVV.

The chain links TRBV7-8 to TRBJ2-2, with D possibly matching TRBD2 (6 bases). Trimming shortened V by 2 bases and J by 7 bases, and 14 bases separated the two germline ends. The CDR3 covers 15 residues. Germline CDR1 SGHVS, CDR2 FQNEAQ. CDR3 sequence: CASSLRLGAGGELFF. The DNA of the CDR3 is TGTGCCAGCAGCTTACGACTAGGGGCGGGCGGGGAGCTGTTTTTT.

The V and J genes are TRBV27 and TRBJ1-2, with 10 bases fitting TRBD1. This CDR3 is 15 amino acids long. The trim removed 8 bases at V and 3 bases at J, leaving 9 bases unmatched. Germline assignment: CDR1 MNHEY and CDR2 SMNVEV (reference sequence). CDR3 DNA sequence: TGTGCCAGCGTCAGTCCGGGACAGGGGTACTATGGCTACACCTTC. Protein sequence: CASVSPGQGYYGYTF.

The chain combines TRBV20-1 with TRBJ2-1; 7 nucleotides align to TRBD2. CDR3 length: 11 amino acids. Germline V lookup: CDR1 DFQATT, CDR2 SNEGSKA (reference sequence). The V segment lost 6 bases and the J segment 9 bases; nucleotides outside the gene matches: 5. The CDR3 region has the DNA TGCAGTGCCGTAAGCGGGACTGAGCAGTTCTTC. Translation: CSAVSGTEQFF.

The genes are TRBV5-1 and TRBJ1-1, with no clear D. Germline CDR1 and CDR2: SGHRS and YFSETQ. Trimming cost V 2 bases and J 6 bases, with 11 bases left between them. This CDR3 has 13 amino acids. CDR3 sequence: CASSFMGWPEAFF. In DNA, the CDR3 is TGCGCCAGCAGCTTCATGGGATGGCCTGAAGCTTTCTTT.

The chain recombines TRBV15 with TRBJ1-5; a weak D match, TRBD1 (5 bases). CDR1 is LNHNV, CDR2 YYDKDF, per germline (reference sequence). V was shortened by 3 bases and J by 9 bases, with 15 bases between the two germline ends. The length of the CDR3 is 14 residues. CDR3 sequence (DNA): TGTGCCACCAGCAGGGCGCAGGGTCCCTGGCCCCAGCATTTT. This encodes CATSRAQGPWPQHF.

Note on this clone: Other DNA sequences in the same sample also yield this CDR3. The chain is built from TRBV5-1 and TRBJ2-5, with no clear D. The CDR3 is made up of 11 amino acids. The germline gives CDR1 SGHRS, CDR2 YFSETQ. The V end was cut by 5 bases, the J end by 2 bases, with 4 bases between. The CDR3 DNA reads as TGCGCCAGCAGGCAGCAAGAGACCCAGTACTTC. It codes for CASRQQETQYF.

The J gene is TRBJ2-2, the V gene TRBV4-1; possible D gene TRBD2, 6 bases. V gave up 3 bases and J gave up 1 base, with 12 bases separating them. The CDR3 is made up of 16 amino acids. CDR1 and CDR2 from the germline V gene are MGHRA and YSYEKL. In DNA, the CDR3 is TGCGCCAGCAGCCAGGCGGGATTTAGGAACACCGGGGAGCTGTTTTTT. The encoded protein is CASSQAGFRNTGELFF.

The chain has TRBV18 and TRBJ1-2; TRBD1 agrees at 8 bases. Per the germline V gene, CDR1 is KGHSH and CDR2 is LQKENI. Trimming at V came to 2 bases and at J to 5 bases, leaving 13 bases not matched to a gene. The CDR3 length is 17 residues. In DNA form, the CDR3 reads TGTGCCAGCTCACCAAAACACCCGGGACAGGAGTTTTATGGCTACACCTTC. Its translation is CASSPKHPGQEFYGYTF.

This clone appeared a few times. Other DNA sequences within the sample encode an identical CDR3. This rearrangement joins TRBV5-1 to TRBJ1-1, with D maybe TRBD1 (5 bases). This CDR3 spans 14 amino acids. Germline V gene data show CDR1 as SGHRS and CDR2 as YFSETQ. V was cut by 0 bases and J by 1 base, with 7 bases left in between. The CDR3 protein is CASSLDTGNTEAFF. DNA of the CDR3: TGCGCCAGCAGCTTGGATACAGGGAACACTGAAGCTTTCTTT.